The following is a T cell receptor (beta chain) sequence with its context. The treatment: randomized to nivolumab then ipilimumab (arm A) or the reverse (arm B). The data stem from a study of sequential checkpoint blockade in melanoma. Sequenced by immunoSEQ multiplex PCR; TCRdb stores in-frame clones only, minus some. The profile shows 25,000 to 30,000 clones, roughly 77% of them singletons. The germline V and J ends were trimmed by 4 bases and 2 bases, with 12 bases remaining between them. The CDR3 consists of 15 residues. Per germline, CDR1 SNHLY and CDR2 FYNNEI. Sequences were derived from CD8+ T cells sorted from blood (inferred from file names), sampled from a patient given nivolumab and ipilimumab in sequence. The chain uses TRBV2 and TRBJ2-1, with D maybe TRBD2 (5 bases). This receptor was identified in a human donor with melanoma. Here the CDR3 DNA reads TGTGCCAGCAGTGGTTTACGGGGTACCTACAATGAGCAGTTCTTC. Encoded protein: CASSGLRGTYNEQFF.